The 20 T cell receptor beta chains given below trace back to one sample, sequenced in a study of T cells in Graves' hyperthyroidism and ophthalmopathy. TCR beta CDR3 regions were amplified from RNA. In the first-round RT-PCR of the TCR CDR3, the HTBI primer set was used. One entry per CDR3 protein results from TCRdb running MiXCR on the multiplex PCR reads. This repertoire shows about 560,000 distinct CDR3 sequences, 16% found once; its top ten account for around 19%. The sequencing input was blood. These receptors were collected from a woman under 30 with Graves' hyperthyroidism.

The chain couples TRBV20-1 to TRBJ1-6; a possible D gene is TRBD1 (5 bases). V was shortened by 0 bases and J by 4 bases, with 13 bases between the two germline ends. Germline CDR1 is DFQATT and CDR2 is SNEGSKA (reference sequence). This CDR3 has 16 amino acids. The CDR3: CSAREGGDLYNSPLHF. For the CDR3, the DNA is TGCAGTGCTAGAGAGGGGGGGGATTTGTATAATTCACCCCTCCACTTT.

In its sample, this clonotype was seen many times. The J gene is TRBJ1-2, the V gene TRBV29-1, with D tentatively TRBD1 (5 bases). Germline CDR1 and CDR2: SQVTM and ANQGSEA. This CDR3 contains 13 residues. Trimming stripped 2 bases from V and 4 bases from J, with 11 bases between. The CDR3 loop is CSVEWGRGYGYTF. The CDR3 DNA follows: TGCAGCGTTGAATGGGGACGGGGCTATGGCTACACCTTC.

The chain carries TRBV28 and TRBJ2-1; 15 bases match TRBD2. Germline V lookup: CDR1 MDHEN, CDR2 SYDVKM. There are 15 residues in the CDR3. The J segment lost 9 bases and the V segment lost 4 bases, leaving 4 bases of the junction unmatched. CDR3 residues: CASSSQGLAGGEQFF. The CDR3 bases are TGTGCCAGCAGTTCCCAGGGACTAGCGGGGGGTGAGCAGTTCTTC.

The chain is built from TRBV7-9 and TRBJ2-1, with 10 bases aligning to TRBD1. CDR1 SEHNR and CDR2 FQNEAQ come from the germline V gene (reference sequence). The J segment lost 2 bases and the V segment lost 5 bases, leaving 6 bases of the junction unmatched. The CDR3 runs to 16 residues. CDR3 sequence: CASSAGDRGTYNEQFF. The CDR3 DNA reads as TGTGCCAGCAGCGCGGGGGACAGGGGAACCTACAATGAGCAGTTCTTC.

This clonotype has a handful of counts. The chain has TRBV29-1 and TRBJ2-7; TRBD1 matches at 10 bases. Losses at the gene ends were 6 bases for V and 3 bases for J; bases not matched to a gene: 8. The CDR3 sequence is 14 residues long. The V gene's germline CDR1 is SQVTM and CDR2 ANQGSEA. CDR3 in DNA: TGCAGCGTCTCTGAGGGACAGGGGATCTACGAGCAGTACTTC. Residues: CSVSEGQGIYEQYF.

This chain connects TRBV7-9 to TRBJ2-7, with 9 positions matching TRBD1. CDR3 length: 14 residues. J lost 2 bases, V lost 7 bases, and 6 bases had no gene match. Germline V gene sequence: CDR1 SEHNR, CDR2 FQNEAQ (reference sequence). For the CDR3, the DNA is TGTGCCAGCACCCCGGACAGGGGACCCTACGAGCAGTACTTC. This sequence encodes CASTPDRGPYEQYF.

The chain joins TRBV5-1 to TRBJ2-1, with 9 nucleotides matching TRBD1. The V and J ends lost 3 bases and 10 bases, in that order; junction bases with no gene match: 17. The germline gives CDR1 SGHRS, CDR2 YFSETQ. The CDR3 sequence is 17 residues long. The CDR3 loop is CASSWDPGTGRVEEQFF. In nucleotides, the CDR3 is TGCGCCAGCAGCTGGGACCCCGGGACAGGGAGAGTGGAGGAGCAGTTCTTC. The entire variable domain, with the rest obtained from reference TRBV5-1 and TRBJ2-1, is as follows: KAGVTQTPRYLIKTRGQQVTLSCSPISGHRSVSWYQQTPGQGLQFLFEYFSETQRNKGNFPGRFSGRQFSNSRSEMNVSTLELGDSALYLCASSWDPGTGRVEEQFFGPGTRLTVL.

The sample holds many counts of this clonotype. The chain recombines TRBV12-3 or TRBV12-4 with TRBJ1-1, with TRBD1 matching 7 bases. Losses at the gene ends were 4 bases for V and 1 base for J; bases not matched to a gene: 6. CDR3 size: 15 residues. CDR3 DNA: TGTGCCAGCAGTTCCCTTGACAGGGCGAACACTGAAGCTTTCTTT. Amino acid sequence: CASSSLDRANTEAFF.

A word on this clonotype: A much more abundant neighbour one base away suggests this may be a read error. The chain employs TRBV20-1 and TRBJ1-1; TRBD1 might be the D (5 bases). The length of the CDR3 is 12 residues. Trimming stripped 3 bases from V and 6 bases from J, with 11 bases between. CDR1 is DFQATT and CDR2 is SNEGSKA in the germline V gene (reference sequence). In DNA form, the CDR3 reads TGCAGTGCTAGTGTGGAGACAGCTGAAGCTTTCTTT. Its protein product is CSASVETAEAFF.

This chain links TRBV7-8 with TRBJ2-3, with TRBD1 as a possible D gene (5 bases). CDR1 and CDR2 from the germline V gene are SGHVS and FQNEAQ. Deletions cut 5 bases from V and 2 bases from J, with 17 bases between. The CDR3 is 16 residues long. The DNA of the CDR3 is TGTGCCAGCAGCGCCGCTATAACGACAGCCACAGATACGCAGTATTTT. Translating it yields CASSAAITTATDTQYF.

Regarding this clonotype: A much larger clonotype is one base distant, so this may be a read error. The chain has TRBV20-1 and TRBJ2-5; unclear D gene. With 0 bases removed from V and 1 base from J, the gap between germline ends came to 3 bases. The CDR3 extends over 12 amino acids. The germline V gene has CDR1 DFQATT and CDR2 SNEGSKA (reference sequence). CDR3 in amino acids: CSAREAQETQYF. Here the CDR3 DNA reads TGCAGTGCTAGAGAGGCCCAAGAGACCCAGTACTTC.

The chain uses TRBV20-1 and TRBJ1-2; 8 bases match TRBD1. The CDR3 covers 16 residues. Losses at the gene ends were 0 bases for V and 3 bases for J; bases not matched to a gene: 9. Germline V gene data show CDR1 as DFQATT and CDR2 as SNEGSKA (reference sequence). Here the CDR3 DNA reads TGCAGTGCTAGAGATCCCACCAGGGGGCTTGACTATGGCTACACCTTC. Encoded protein: CSARDPTRGLDYGYTF.

This chain uses TRBV5-6 with TRBJ2-5; 15 nucleotides align to TRBD2. Germline loops: CDR1 SGHDT, CDR2 YYEEEE. The J segment lost 5 bases and the V segment lost 4 bases, leaving 6 bases of the junction unmatched. CDR3 length: 16 residues. CDR3 region: CASSPLGLAGGETQYF. In DNA form, the CDR3 reads TGTGCCAGCAGCCCCTTAGGACTAGCGGGAGGGGAGACCCAGTACTTC.

This clonotype was recorded many times. This sequence joins TRBV12-3 or TRBV12-4 and TRBJ2-5; 12 bases align to TRBD2. V lost 1 base and J lost 4; bases outside the gene matches: 4. The CDR3 spans 16 residues. CDR3 DNA: TGTGCCAGCAGTTTAGTGACTAGCGGGAGCGGAGAGACCCAGTACTTC. Translated, it gives CASSLVTSGSGETQYF.

This clonotype showed up many times. The chain employs TRBV28 and TRBJ1-1, with D perhaps matching TRBD1 (6 bases). V lost 6 bases, J lost 0 bases, and 17 bases lay in between. Germline V gene sequence: CDR1 MDHEN, CDR2 SYDVKM. The CDR3 has 16 residues. DNA of the CDR3: TGTGCCAGCAGACTCCCACAGGGAGCCATGAACACTGAAGCTTTCTTT. It specifies CASRLPQGAMNTEAFF.

This clonotype was recorded many times. This chain links TRBV7-8 with TRBJ2-1; D call uncertain. Germline V gene data show CDR1 as SGHVS and CDR2 as FQNEAQ. V was cut by 5 bases and J by 8 bases, with 16 bases left in between. The CDR3 loop spans 14 amino acids. The CDR3 DNA follows: TGTGCCAGCAGCATGAGAGTAGGGCTCGATGAGCAGTTCTTC. This encodes CASSMRVGLDEQFF.

At least ten counts were recorded for this clonotype. V gene TRBV29-1 combines with J gene TRBJ2-3; TRBD2 aligns across 13 bases. The germline V gene has CDR1 SQVTM and CDR2 ANQGSEA. CDR3 length: 14 residues. Trimming at V came to 6 bases and at J to 5 bases, leaving 5 bases not matched to a gene. CDR3 loop: CSVVTSGGIDTQYF. CDR3 in DNA: TGCAGCGTAGTGACTAGCGGGGGGATAGATACGCAGTATTTT.

As for this clonotype: Germline and junction disagree at one end, which may indicate a read error. This chain uses TRBV5-1 with TRBJ2-7, with TRBD1 matching over 7 bases. The CDR3 loop spans 16 amino acids. Germline CDR1 and CDR2: SGHRS and YFSETQ. The CDR3 reads CASSLVGTENSYEQYF. The CDR3 region has the DNA TGTGCCAGCAGCTTGGTGGGGACAGAAAACTCCTACGAGCAGTACTTC.

This clonotype occurred many times. The genes are TRBV3-1 and TRBJ2-5; weak D call: TRBD1 (5 bases). The V end lost 0 bases, the J end lost 6 bases, and 11 bases lay between the germline ends. Germline V gene lookup returns CDR1 LGHDT and CDR2 YNNKEL (reference sequence). The CDR3 contains 14 residues. DNA of the CDR3: TGTGCCAGCAGCCAAGATGGCAGGGTCAAGACCCAGTACTTC. Protein product: CASSQDGRVKTQYF.

The chain joins TRBV28 to TRBJ2-7, with D maybe TRBD2 (5 bases). With 6 bases removed from V and 4 bases from J, the gap between germline ends came to 22 bases. The germline gives CDR1 MDHEN, CDR2 SYDVKM. The CDR3 sequence is 16 residues long. In nucleotides, the CDR3 is TGTGCCAGCAGCCAAGATAGTGGACTCGAGAATTACGAGCAGTACTTC. Encoded protein: CASSQDSGLENYEQYF.